A selection of T cell receptor beta chains follows, all from one sample in a study of T cell responses to AZD1222 COVID-19 vaccine. Produced via immunoSEQ multiplex PCR; TCRdb's table is partial and in-frame only. The sample shows approximately 89,000 clones, around 84% of them seen only once. The source was peripheral blood, collected 28 days after the second AZD1222 dose. These receptors were obtained from an adult who received the AZD1222 COVID-19 vaccine. CDR3s include the opening cysteine and the closing phenylalanine or tryptophan. A D gene is named only where the DNA matches it firmly. Rows give clone size only sometimes, using once, few, many, or a class for an expanded clone.

TRBV2	.	TRBJ1-1	.	CASSEMANTEAFF	TGTGCCAGCAGTGAAATGGCGAACACTGAAGCTTTCTTT
TRBV5-5	.	TRBJ2-3	TRBD2	CASSQGLALDTQYF	TGTGCCAGCAGCCAAGGACTAGCTTTAGATACGCAGTATTTT
TRBV7-6	.	TRBJ2-4	.	CASRWAPF	TGTGCCAGCAGATGGGCCCCCTTC
TRBV24-1	few	TRBJ2-1	.	CATSEPEGALSEQFF	TGTGCCACCAGTGAGCCGGAGGGGGCCCTAAGTGAGCAGTTCTTC
TRBV7-9	once	TRBJ2-7	.	CASSFKGGAVGSYEQYF	TGTGCCAGCAGCTTCAAGGGGGGGGCCGTCGGGTCCTACGAGCAGTACTTC
TRBV5-4	.	TRBJ2-3	.	CASSFGLTDTQYF	TGTGCCAGCAGCTTCGGTTTAACAGATACGCAGTATTTT
TRBV3-1/TRBV3-2	.	TRBJ1-6	TRBD1	CASSQNRGRNNSPLHF	TGTGCCAGCAGCCAGAACAGGGGAAGGAATAATTCACCCCTCCACTTT
TRBV5-4	.	TRBJ2-2	TRBD1	CASSIRDRVAGELFF	TGTGCCAGCAGCATCCGGGACAGGGTCGCCGGGGAGCTGTTTTTT
TRBV7-9	.	TRBJ2-7	.	CASSLNRIVEQYF	TGTGCCAGCAGCTTAAACCGTATTGTTGAGCAGTACTTC
TRBV24-1	.	TRBJ2-5	.	CATSDPSRGRQETQYF	TGTGCCACCAGTGATCCATCTCGGGGGCGGCAAGAGACCCAGTACTTC
TRBV3-1/TRBV3-2	.	TRBJ1-2	TRBD1	CASSQGPDRGEYGYTF	TGTGCCAGCAGCCAAGGCCCGGACAGGGGGGAATATGGCTACACCTTC
TRBV6-2/TRBV6-3	.	TRBJ2-7	.	CASSLLAPYEQYF	TGTGCCAGCAGTTTACTAGCCCCCTACGAGCAGTACTTC
TRBV3-1/TRBV3-2	.	TRBJ2-2	TRBD2	CASSPTLSGGITGELFF	TGTGCCAGCAGCCCAACCTTAAGCGGGGGCATAACCGGGGAGCTGTTTTTT
TRBV4-1	.	TRBJ1-5	TRBD1	CASSQGFGRGLGQPQHF	TGCGCCAGCAGCCAAGGATTTGGCAGGGGGCTGGGTCAGCCCCAGCATTTT
TRBV11-2	.	TRBJ1-2	.	CASSLGAGYNYGYTF	TGTGCCAGCAGCTTAGGGGCGGGATATAACTATGGCTACACCTTC
TRBV7-2	.	TRBJ1-1	TRBD1	CASSPWTGGFTEAFF	TGTGCCAGCAGCCCCTGGACAGGGGGATTCACTGAAGCTTTCTTT
TRBV7-9	.	TRBJ1-3	.	CASSPSRASSGNTIYF	TGTGCCAGCAGCCCCTCTCGTGCCAGCTCTGGAAACACCATATATTTT
TRBV7-7	.	TRBJ2-2	TRBD1	CASSLGGQGWLGELFF	TGTGCTAGCAGCTTAGGAGGACAGGGCTGGCTCGGGGAGCTGTTTTTT
TRBV18	.	TRBJ1-4	TRBD1	CASSLTEGAGEKLFF	TGTGCCAGCTCACTAACGGAGGGGGCAGGTGAAAAACTGTTTTTT
TRBV11-2	few	TRBJ2-7	.	CASSLGGGLSYYEQYF	TGTGCCAGCAGCTTAGGGGGCGGCTTATCCTACTACGAGCAGTACTTC
TRBV5-4	.	TRBJ2-2	TRBD1	CASSDRQGVDTGELFF	TGTGCCAGCAGCGACCGACAGGGGGTAGACACCGGGGAGCTGTTTTTT
TRBV7-9	.	TRBJ2-7	TRBD2	CASSLDGGREQYF	TGTGCCAGCAGCTTAGATGGCGGGAGGGAGCAGTACTTC
TRBV5-5	.	TRBJ2-3	TRBD1	CASSSGQGGDTQYF	TGTGCCAGCAGCTCGGGACAGGGAGGAGATACGCAGTATTTT
TRBV6-6	.	TRBJ1-2	.	CASSYSERGPNYGYTF	TGTGCCAGCAGTTACTCGGAAAGGGGCCCTAACTATGGCTACACCTTC
TRBV5-1	few	TRBJ1-2	.	CASSLAGVNGYTF	TGCGCCAGCAGCTTGGCAGGGGTAAATGGCTACACCTTC